The text below deals with one TCR beta chain. This sample was taken from a study of blood T cells in healthy people across ages. Germline V gene sequence: CDR1 DFQATT, CDR2 SNEGSKA (reference sequence). The length of the CDR3 is 16 residues. The V and J ends lost 6 bases and 3 bases, in that order; junction bases with no gene match: 14. The second PCR ran about 6 to 11 cycles with a sample-barcoded 5' primer and J-beta primers. A single record per CDR3 protein comes from TCRdb applying MiXCR to the 5' RACE reads. The sample has nearly 1 million distinct CDR3 sequences; roughly 50% are singletons. The TCR was taken from a woman aged 60-75 years in good health. Material: blood. V is TRBV20-1 and J is TRBJ2-7, with 10 bases that match TRBD1. CDR3 sequence reads: CSAPSSGQGTGYEQYF. CDR3 sequence (DNA): TGCAGTGCGCCTTCCTCGGGACAGGGGACCGGCTACGAGCAGTACTTC.